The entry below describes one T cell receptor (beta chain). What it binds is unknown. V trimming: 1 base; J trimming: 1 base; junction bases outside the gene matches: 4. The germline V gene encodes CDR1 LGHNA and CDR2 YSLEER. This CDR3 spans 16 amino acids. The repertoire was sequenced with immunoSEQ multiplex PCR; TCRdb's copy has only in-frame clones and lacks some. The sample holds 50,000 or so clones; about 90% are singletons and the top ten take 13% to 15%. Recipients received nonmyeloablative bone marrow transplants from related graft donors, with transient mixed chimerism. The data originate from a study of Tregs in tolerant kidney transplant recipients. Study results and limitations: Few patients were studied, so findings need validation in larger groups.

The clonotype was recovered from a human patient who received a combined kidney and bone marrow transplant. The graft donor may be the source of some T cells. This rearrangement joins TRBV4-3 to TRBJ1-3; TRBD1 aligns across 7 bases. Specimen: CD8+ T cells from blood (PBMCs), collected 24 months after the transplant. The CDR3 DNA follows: TGCGCCAGCAGCCAAGGGACAGGCCCTTCTGGAAACACCATATATTTT. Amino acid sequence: CASSQGTGPSGNTIYF.